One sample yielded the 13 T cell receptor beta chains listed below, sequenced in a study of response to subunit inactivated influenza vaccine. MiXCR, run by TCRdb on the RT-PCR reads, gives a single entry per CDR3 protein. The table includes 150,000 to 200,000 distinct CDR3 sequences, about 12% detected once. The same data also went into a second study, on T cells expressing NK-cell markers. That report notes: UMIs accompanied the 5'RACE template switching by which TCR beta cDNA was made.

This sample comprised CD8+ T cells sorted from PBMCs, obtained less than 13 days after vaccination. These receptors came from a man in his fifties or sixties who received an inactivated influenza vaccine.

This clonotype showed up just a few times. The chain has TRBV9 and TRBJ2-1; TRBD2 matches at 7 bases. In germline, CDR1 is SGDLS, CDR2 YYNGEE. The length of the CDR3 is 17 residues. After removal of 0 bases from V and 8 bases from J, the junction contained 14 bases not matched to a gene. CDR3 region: CASSVGIIGLVVHEQFF. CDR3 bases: TGTGCCAGCAGCGTAGGAATTATCGGACTAGTAGTCCATGAGCAGTTCTTC.

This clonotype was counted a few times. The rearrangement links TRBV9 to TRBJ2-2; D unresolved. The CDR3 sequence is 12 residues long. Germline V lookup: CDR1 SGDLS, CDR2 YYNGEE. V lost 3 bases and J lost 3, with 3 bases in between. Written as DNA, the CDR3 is TGTGCCAGCAGCGGGGACACCGGGGAGCTGTTTTTT. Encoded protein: CASSGDTGELFF.

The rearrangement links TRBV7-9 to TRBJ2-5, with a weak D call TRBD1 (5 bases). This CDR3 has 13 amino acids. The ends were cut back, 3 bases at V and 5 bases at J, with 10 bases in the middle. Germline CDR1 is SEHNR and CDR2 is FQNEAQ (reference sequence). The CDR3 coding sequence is TGTGCCAGCAGCTTTAGCAGGGTCGAGACCCAGTACTTC. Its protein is CASSFSRVETQYF. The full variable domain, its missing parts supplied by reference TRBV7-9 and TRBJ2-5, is DTGVSQNPRHKITKRGQNVTFRCDPISEHNRLYWYRQTLGQGPEFLTYFQNEAQLEKSRLLSDRFSAERPKGSFSTLEIQRTEQGDSAMYLCASSFSRVETQYFGPGTRLLVL.

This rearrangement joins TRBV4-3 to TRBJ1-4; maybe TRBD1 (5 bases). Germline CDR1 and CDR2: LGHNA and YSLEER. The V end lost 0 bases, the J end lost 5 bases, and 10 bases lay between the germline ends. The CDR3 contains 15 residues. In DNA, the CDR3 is TGCGCCAGCAGCCAAGACGGGACCTGGAATGAAAAACTGTTTTTT. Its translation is CASSQDGTWNEKLFF.

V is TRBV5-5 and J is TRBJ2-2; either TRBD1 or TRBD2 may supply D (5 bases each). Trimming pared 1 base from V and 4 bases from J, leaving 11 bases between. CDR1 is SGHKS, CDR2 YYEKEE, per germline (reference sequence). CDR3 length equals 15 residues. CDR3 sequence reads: CASSLWWDATGELFF. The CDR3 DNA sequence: TGTGCCAGCAGCTTGTGGTGGGACGCCACCGGGGAGCTGTTTTTT.

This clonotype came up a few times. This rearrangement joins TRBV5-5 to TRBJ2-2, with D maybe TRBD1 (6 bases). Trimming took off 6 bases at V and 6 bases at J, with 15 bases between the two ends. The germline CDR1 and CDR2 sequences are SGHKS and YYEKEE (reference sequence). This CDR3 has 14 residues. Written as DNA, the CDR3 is TGTGCCAGCACAGCACTACCAGGGGCCGGGGAGCTGTTTTTT. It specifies CASTALPGAGELFF.

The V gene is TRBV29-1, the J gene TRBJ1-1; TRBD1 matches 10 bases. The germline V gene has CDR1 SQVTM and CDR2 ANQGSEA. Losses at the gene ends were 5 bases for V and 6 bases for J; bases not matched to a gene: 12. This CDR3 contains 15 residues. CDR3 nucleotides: TGCAGCGTTTACGACAGGGGGCTACTCCTTGCTGAAGCTTTCTTT. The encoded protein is CSVYDRGLLLAEAFF. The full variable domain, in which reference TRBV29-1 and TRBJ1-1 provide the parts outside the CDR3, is SAVISQKPSRDICQRGTSLTIQCQVDSQVTMMFWYRQQPGQSLTLIATANQGSEATYESGFVIDKFPISRPNLTFSTLTVSNMSPEDSSIYLCSVYDRGLLLAEAFFGQGTRLTVV.

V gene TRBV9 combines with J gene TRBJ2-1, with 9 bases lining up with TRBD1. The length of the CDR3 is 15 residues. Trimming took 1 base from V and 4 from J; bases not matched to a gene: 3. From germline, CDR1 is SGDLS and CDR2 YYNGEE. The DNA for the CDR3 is TGTGCCAGCAGCGTAAGCGGGACAGGGTACAATGAGCAGTTCTTC. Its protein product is CASSVSGTGYNEQFF. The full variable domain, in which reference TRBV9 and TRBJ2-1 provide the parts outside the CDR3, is DSGVTQTPKHLITATGQRVTLRCSPRSGDLSVYWYQQSLDQGLQFLIQYYNGEERAKGNILERFSAQQFPDLHSELNLSSLELGDSALYFCASSVSGTGYNEQFFGPGTRLTVL.

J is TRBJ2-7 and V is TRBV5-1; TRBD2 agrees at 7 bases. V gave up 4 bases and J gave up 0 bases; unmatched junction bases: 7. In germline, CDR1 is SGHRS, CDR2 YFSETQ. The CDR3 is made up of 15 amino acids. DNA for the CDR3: TGCGCCAGCAGCCCTACTAGCGCATACTCCTACGAGCAGTACTTC. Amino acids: CASSPTSAYSYEQYF.

The CDR3 region is CSARPGLAGGAYNEQFF. In DNA, the CDR3 is TGCAGTGCTAGGCCGGGACTAGCGGGAGGGGCCTACAATGAGCAGTTCTTC. The chain has TRBV20-1 and TRBJ2-1; 16 nucleotides align to TRBD2. The length of the CDR3 is 17 residues. Trimming took 3 bases from V and 2 from J; bases not matched to a gene: 4. CDR1 is DFQATT, CDR2 SNEGSKA, per germline (reference sequence).

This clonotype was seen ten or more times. This chain's CDR3 is CATSRQGSTDTQYF. CDR3 nucleotides: TGTGCCACCAGCCGACAGGGGAGCACAGATACGCAGTATTTT. The chain has TRBV24-1 and TRBJ2-3; 8 nucleotides line up with TRBD1. The V gene's germline CDR1 is KGHDR and CDR2 SFDVKD. V lost 7 bases to trimming and J lost 0 bases; unmatched junction nucleotides: 2. The CDR3 is 14 amino acids.

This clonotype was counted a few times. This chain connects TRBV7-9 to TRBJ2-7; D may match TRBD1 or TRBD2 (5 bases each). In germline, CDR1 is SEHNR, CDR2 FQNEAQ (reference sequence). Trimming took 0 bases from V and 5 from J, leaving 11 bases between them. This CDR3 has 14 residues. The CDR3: CASSLAGTINEQYF. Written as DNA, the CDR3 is TGTGCCAGCAGCTTAGCCGGGACGATTAACGAGCAGTACTTC.

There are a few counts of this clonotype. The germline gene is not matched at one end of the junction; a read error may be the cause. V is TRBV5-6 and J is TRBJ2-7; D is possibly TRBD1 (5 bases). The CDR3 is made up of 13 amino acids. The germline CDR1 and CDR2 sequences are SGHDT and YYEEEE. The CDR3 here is CASSLDKPYEQYF. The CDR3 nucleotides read TGTGCCAGCAGTTTGGACAAGCCCTACGAGCAGTACTTC.